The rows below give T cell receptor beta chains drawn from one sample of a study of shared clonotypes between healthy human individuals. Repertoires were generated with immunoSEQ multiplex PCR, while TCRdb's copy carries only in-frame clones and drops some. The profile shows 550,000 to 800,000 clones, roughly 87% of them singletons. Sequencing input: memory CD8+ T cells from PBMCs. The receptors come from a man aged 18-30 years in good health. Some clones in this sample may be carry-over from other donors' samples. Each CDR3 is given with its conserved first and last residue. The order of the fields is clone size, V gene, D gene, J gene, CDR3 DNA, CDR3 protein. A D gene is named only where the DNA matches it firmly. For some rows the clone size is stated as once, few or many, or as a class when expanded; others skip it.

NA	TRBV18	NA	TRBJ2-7	TGTGCCAGCTCACCAGCCTACGAGCAGTACTTC	CASSPAYEQYF
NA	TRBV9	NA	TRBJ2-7	TGTGCCAGCAGCGTAGACGAAGCCTACGAGCAGTACTTC	CASSVDEAYEQYF
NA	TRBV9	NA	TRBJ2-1	TGTGCCAGCAGCCCCGGCGGGGGCGGGGAACAGCAGTTCTTC	CASSPGGGGEQQFF
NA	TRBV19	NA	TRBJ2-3	TGTGCCAGTAGTATAGAGACCGGGACTCTAGCTACGCAGTATTTT	CASSIETGTLATQYF
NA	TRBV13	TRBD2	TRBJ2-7	TGTGCCAGCAGCTTAGGTGCTAGCGGATTCTACGAGCAGTACTTC	CASSLGASGFYEQYF
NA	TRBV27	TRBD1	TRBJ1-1	TGTGCCAGCAGTTCTAAGACAGGGGTGAACACTGAAGCTTTCTTT	CASSSKTGVNTEAFF
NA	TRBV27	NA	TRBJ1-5	TGTGCCAGCAGCAGTGGGGGTCAGCCCCAGCATTTT	CASSSGGQPQHF
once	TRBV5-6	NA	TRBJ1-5	TGTGCCAGCAGCCCTTCGGTTGGCAGGGGATTGAATCAGCCCCAGCATTTT	CASSPSVGRGLNQPQHF
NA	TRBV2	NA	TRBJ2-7	TGTGCCAGCAGGGCCGGTGGGAGTGCCTCCTACGAGCAGTACTTC	CASRAGGSASYEQYF
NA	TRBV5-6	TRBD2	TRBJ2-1	TGTGCCAGCAGCCCCCCTGCGGGAGGGTTCTACAATGAGCAGTTCTTC	CASSPPAGGFYNEQFF
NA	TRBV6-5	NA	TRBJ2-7	TGTGCCAGCAGTTACGCGGGTGCAAGCTCCTACGAGCAGTACTTC	CASSYAGASSYEQYF
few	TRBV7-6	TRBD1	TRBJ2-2	TGTGCCAGCAGTCCCGGGACAGGGTTTACCGGGGAGCTGTTTTTT	CASSPGTGFTGELFF
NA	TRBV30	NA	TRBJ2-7	TGTGCCTGGAGTGGGCCCTACTACGAGCAGTACTTC	CAWSGPYYEQYF
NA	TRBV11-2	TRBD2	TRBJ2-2	TGTGCCAGCAGCTTTTCGGGAGGGCGGGGCACCGGGGAGCTGTTTTTT	CASSFSGGRGTGELFF
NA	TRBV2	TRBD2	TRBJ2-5	TGTGCCAGCAGTGAAGCCCCCCTAGCGGACCAAGAGACCCAGTACTTC	CASSEAPLADQETQYF
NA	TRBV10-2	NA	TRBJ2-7	TGCGCCAGCAGTGAGCTAACGGATCTTACGGATGAGCAGTACTTC	CASSELTDLTDEQYF
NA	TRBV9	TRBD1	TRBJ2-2	TGTGCCAGCAGCGCTCGACAGGGGTTGCGAACGGGAAGGGGGAACACCGGGGAGCTGTTTTTT	CASSARQGLRTGRGNTGELFF
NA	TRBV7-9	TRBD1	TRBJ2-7	TGTGCCAGCAGCCGCGGACAGGGAATAATTGGCGAGCAGTACTTC	CASSRGQGIIGEQYF
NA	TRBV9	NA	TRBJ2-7	TGTGCCAGCAGCGTAGGTGGCGGCGACTCCTACGAGCAGTACTTC	CASSVGGGDSYEQYF
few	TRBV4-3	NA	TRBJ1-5	TGCGCCAGCAGCCAAGGGCCGGGCGCCAATCAGCCCCAGCATTTT	CASSQGPGANQPQHF
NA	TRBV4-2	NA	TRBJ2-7	TGTGCCAGCAGCCTACCGGGCAGCTCCTACGAGCAGTACTTC	CASSLPGSSYEQYF
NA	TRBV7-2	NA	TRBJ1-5	TGTGCCAGCAGCTTATGGGGGCGAGAGCCCCAGCATTTT	CASSLWGREPQHF
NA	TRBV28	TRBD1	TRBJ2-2	TGTGCCAGCAGTAAGACAGGGGAGGCCGGGGAGCTGTTTTTT	CASSKTGEAGELFF
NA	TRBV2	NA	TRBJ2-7	TGTGCCAGCAGGACAAGAATCTCCTACGAGCAGTACTTC	CASRTRISYEQYF
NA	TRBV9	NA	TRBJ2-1	TGTGCCAGCAGTAATCTAGACAATGAGCAGTTCTTC	CASSNLDNEQFF
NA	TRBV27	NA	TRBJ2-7	TGTGCCAGCGGGGCGACGGTCTACGAGCAGTACTTC	CASGATVYEQYF
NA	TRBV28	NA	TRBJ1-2	TGTGCCAGCTCCCCCCTGGGGCGGAATGGCTACACCTTC	CASSPLGRNGYTF
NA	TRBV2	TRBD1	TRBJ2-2	TGTGCCAGTCCGGACAGGGTCACCGGGGAGCTGTTTTTT	CASPDRVTGELFF